Reported below is one TCR beta chain. This entry is derived from a study of blood T cell repertoires in COVID-19. The CDR3 is made up of 17 amino acids. Germline values: CDR1 MDHEN, CDR2 SYDVKM. Trimming left V 2 bases short and J 2 bases short, with 16 bases between. Sequencing was performed with immunoSEQ multiplex PCR; in TCRdb, only in-frame clones are kept and a portion is missing. Of a few hundred thousand clones in the sample, about 87% are singletons; the top ten hold 8% to 9.5%. Enrollees, about 18 to 95 years old, lived in approximately 24 US areas. This TCR was recovered from a woman between 18 and 29 years old who had recovered from COVID-19. The specimen was PBMCs or T cells enriched from blood (not recorded which). The chain recombines TRBV28 with TRBJ1-3, with unresolved D. The CDR3 is CASSLIYGSQAGNTIYF. The CDR3 coding sequence is TGTGCCAGCAGTTTAATATACGGGTCGCAAGCTGGAAACACCATATATTTT.